The 32 T cell receptor beta chains below come from one sample, sequenced in a study of CDR3 diversity in severe acne. Each CDR3 protein gets one entry after TCRdb re-called the PCR reads with MiXCR. This sample has around 83,000 distinct CDR3 sequences, with less than 65% found just once. Sequencing was carried out using blood. These receptors all stem from a male donor with severe acne vulgaris.

A few counts support this clonotype. One end of the junction is discordant with germline, which a read error may explain. V and J are TRBV7-9 and TRBJ1-2; 7 positions agree with TRBD1. Germline V CDR1 and CDR2: SEHNR, FQNEAQ (reference sequence). This CDR3 has 13 amino acids. This CDR3 is CAGSPTGEGGYTF. CDR3 coding DNA: TGTGCCGGCAGCCCCACAGGGGAAGGTGGCTACACCTTC. Using reference TRBV7-9 and TRBJ1-2 for the parts outside the CDR3, the full variable domain is DTGVSQNPRHKITKRGQNVTFRCDPISEHNRLYWYRQTLGQGPEFLTYFQNEAQLEKSRLLSDRFSAERPKGSFSTLEIQRTEQGDSAMYLCAGSPTGEGGYTFGSGTRLTVV.

The table lists this clonotype with a few counts. The V and J genes are TRBV5-5 and TRBJ1-2; tentatively, D is TRBD1 (5 bases). The CDR3 runs to 14 residues. Germline V gene lookup returns CDR1 SGHKS and CDR2 YYEKEE (reference sequence). V dropped 4 bases and J dropped 1 base, with 11 bases sitting between them. CDR3 residues: CASSLLDSNYGYTF. The CDR3, as DNA: TGTGCCAGCAGCCTCCTAGACAGTAACTATGGCTACACCTTC.

A remark on this clonotype: A read error is possible here, since a much larger clone lies one base away. The V gene is TRBV20-1, the J gene TRBJ1-1; TRBD1 might be the D (6 bases). Germline CDR1 and CDR2: DFQATT and SNEGSKA (reference sequence). CDR3 length: 13 amino acids. CDR3 residues: CSATRQANTGAFF. The CDR3 DNA reads as TGCAGTGCTACTAGACAGGCGAACACTGGAGCTTTCTTT.

This clonotype was observed once. At one of its ends the junction is not consistent with the germline gene, which may arise from a read error. This chain's CDR3 is CASSNGGANVLTF. For the CDR3, the DNA is TGTGCCAGCAGTAATGGTGGGGCCAACGTCCTGACTTTC. This chain joins TRBV10-3 and TRBJ2-6; the D is unclear. The CDR3 totals 13 residues. CDR1 is ENHRY, CDR2 SYGVKD, per germline.

Remarks on this clonotype: Compared with germline, one end of the junction differs, possibly owing to a read error. This chain connects TRBV10-3 to TRBJ2-5; TRBD1 matches at 10 bases. There are 17 residues in the CDR3. The germline gives CDR1 ENHRY, CDR2 SYGVKD. CDR3 region: CASSSGTGVASGETQYF. CDR3 in DNA: TGTGCCAGCAGTTCCGGGACAGGGGTCGCCAGTGGAGAGACCCAGTACTTC.

The chain uses TRBV5-1 and TRBJ2-5, with a tentative D call TRBD2 (5 bases). This CDR3 is built from 13 residues. Trimming took off 4 bases at V and 4 bases at J, with 11 bases between the two ends. Germline V lookup: CDR1 SGHRS, CDR2 YFSETQ. DNA of the CDR3: TGCGCCAGCAGCGAATGGAGGATAGAGACCCAGTACTTC. Translating gives CASSEWRIETQYF.

This clonotype was counted many times. The CDR3: CASRRTTGPSVQYF. DNA of the CDR3: TGTGCCAGCAGACGAACGACAGGTCCATCAGTGCAGTACTTC. This chain joins TRBV12-3 or TRBV12-4 and TRBJ2-7, with TRBD1 as a possible D gene (6 bases). V was shortened by 6 bases and J by 9 bases, with 21 bases between the two germline ends. The CDR3 length is 14 residues.

This clonotype was counted ten times or more. The chain employs TRBV19 and TRBJ2-6; maybe TRBD1 (5 bases). The CDR3 runs to 17 residues. V dropped 5 bases and J dropped 0 bases, with 14 bases sitting between them. Germline lookup yields CDR1 LNHDA and CDR2 SQIVND (reference sequence). Here the CDR3 DNA reads TGTGCCAGTAGTCGGCAGGGTGGGCTCTCTGGGGCCAACGTCCTGACTTTC. Translating gives CASSRQGGLSGANVLTF.

There are a few counts of this clonotype. The V and J genes are TRBV29-1 and TRBJ1-5, with TRBD1 identical over 7 bases. Germline values: CDR1 SQVTM, CDR2 ANQGSEA. This CDR3 comprises 18 residues. The V gene end was trimmed by 0 bases and the J gene end by 1 base; junction bases not matched to a gene: 12. The DNA for the CDR3 is TGCAGCGTTGAAGATCGGGCAGGGGGTGAGGGAAGCAATCAGCCCCAGCATTTT. It codes for CSVEDRAGGEGSNQPQHF.

This CDR3 is CASSPAPAGGVEAFF. The CDR3 coding sequence is TGTGCCAGCAGCCCAGCTCCGGCAGGTGGGGTTGAAGCTTTCTTT. The chain is built from TRBV7-4 and TRBJ1-1; no reliable D call. The V end was cut by 5 bases, the J end by 7 bases, with 20 bases between. This CDR3 has 15 amino acids. Per the germline V gene, CDR1 is SGHVT and CDR2 is SQSDAQ. The full variable domain, with the rest looked up from reference TRBV7-4 and TRBJ1-1, is GAGVSQSPRYKVAKRGRDVALRCDSISGHVTLYWYRQTLGQGSEVLTYSQSDAQRDKSGRPSGRFSAERPERSVSTLKIQRTEQGDSAVYLCASSPAPAGGVEAFFGQGTRLTVV.

About this clonotype: The conserved final phenylalanine or tryptophan is absent from the CDR3, which likely points to a read error. Because the CDR3's place on the DNA is in doubt, the DNA is left out and the CDR3 is given as listed by TCRdb. The rearrangement joins TRBV2 to TRBJ2-3; the table names TRBD1, a call not compared with the DNA. The CDR3 is 12 residues long, counting both termini. Germline values: CDR1 SNHLY, CDR2 FYNNEI. The CDR3 loop is CASSGTSDTQSS.

V usage is TRBV20-1 and J usage is TRBJ2-1; TRBD2 matches at 9 bases. CDR3 length equals 15 residues. The V gene's germline CDR1 is DFQATT and CDR2 SNEGSKA (reference sequence). V trimming: 2 bases; J trimming: 2 bases; junction bases outside the gene matches: 4. CDR3 in amino acids: CSARPQRGAYNEQFF. CDR3 DNA: TGCAGTGCTAGACCGCAGCGGGGGGCCTACAATGAGCAGTTCTTC.

This clonotype was seen at least ten times. The rearrangement uses TRBV6-1 and TRBJ2-3, with 7 bases identical to TRBD1. The ends lost 6 bases at V and 1 base at J; junction bases unmatched: 1. Germline CDR1 and CDR2: MNHNS and SASEGT. The CDR3 consists of 13 residues. The DNA of the CDR3 is TGTGCCAGCAGCGGACAGGGCACAGATACGCAGTATTTT. Translation: CASSGQGTDTQYF.

The V call is TRBV12-5, the J call TRBJ2-5; 8 nucleotides align to TRBD2. The CDR3 loop spans 14 amino acids. The germline CDR1 and CDR2 sequences are LGHNT and FRNRAP. V lost 7 bases, J lost 4 bases, and 8 bases stayed unmatched. The CDR3 DNA reads TGTGCTAGTGAACTAGCGGCCTCGGGAGAGACCCAGTACTTC. It yields the protein CASELAASGETQYF.

The J gene is TRBJ2-7, the V gene TRBV10-3, with TRBD1 matching over 7 bases. V was pared by 4 bases and J by 0 bases, with 6 bases of the junction left unmatched. This CDR3 is 15 amino acids long. From germline, CDR1 is ENHRY and CDR2 SYGVKD. The chain's CDR3 is CAISGPGQSSYEQYF. The CDR3, as DNA: TGTGCCATCAGTGGTCCGGGACAGAGCTCCTACGAGCAGTACTTC.

The chain recombines TRBV7-9 with TRBJ1-2; D unresolved. Trimming shortened V by 4 bases and J by 4 bases, and 16 bases separated the two germline ends. Germline lookup yields CDR1 SEHNR and CDR2 FQNEAQ (reference sequence). The CDR3 contains 15 residues. The CDR3 nucleotides are TGTGCCAGCAGCTCAGCTTTGGTTGGGCTCTATGGCTACACCTTC. Translating it yields CASSSALVGLYGYTF.

The table lists this clonotype with a few counts. The chain has TRBV6-5 and TRBJ2-3; TRBD2 matches at 7 bases. Trimming removed 5 bases from V and 5 bases from J; junction bases left unmatched: 10. The CDR3 consists of 15 residues. Germline V gene sequence: CDR1 MNHEY, CDR2 SVGAGI. The CDR3 protein is CASSPGREWKDTQYF. The CDR3 region has the DNA TGTGCCAGCAGTCCCGGGCGGGAGTGGAAAGATACGCAGTATTTT.

This clonotype has ten or more counts. The chain combines TRBV19 with TRBJ1-1; no reliable D call. The CDR3 sequence is 14 residues long. CDR1 and CDR2 (germline): LNHDA, SQIVND (reference sequence). V was shortened by 7 bases and J by 0 bases, with 12 bases between the two germline ends. Here the CDR3 DNA reads TGTGCCAGTAACTTCCCCGGGGTGAACACTGAAGCTTTCTTT. Protein product: CASNFPGVNTEAFF.

The rearrangement links TRBV19 to TRBJ2-1; no definite D call. Per the germline V gene, CDR1 is LNHDA and CDR2 is SQIVND (reference sequence). The V end was cut by 3 bases, the J end by 1 base, with 1 base between. The CDR3 contains 12 residues. This CDR3 reads CASSISYNEQFF. CDR3 in DNA: TGTGCCAGTAGTATTTCCTACAATGAGCAGTTCTTC.

The chain employs TRBV20-1 and TRBJ1-4; D is uncertain. Trimming removed 0 bases at V and 0 bases at J, with 17 bases between. Germline V gene lookup returns CDR1 DFQATT and CDR2 SNEGSKA (reference sequence). This CDR3 spans 18 amino acids. CDR3 sequence reads: CSARDPDGENPTNEKLFF. Here the CDR3 DNA reads TGCAGTGCTAGAGATCCGGACGGAGAGAATCCAACTAATGAAAAACTGTTTTTT.

Remarks on this clonotype: The DNA is left out, because the CDR3 cannot be placed on it with certainty; the CDR3 is given as TCRdb lists it. V is TRBV2 and J is TRBJ2-2. Germline V lookup: CDR1 SNHLY, CDR2 FYNNEI. The CDR3 spans 18 residues, counting both ends. Here the CDR3 reads CASSPDHHYEQYFGELFF.

The V gene is TRBV7-9, the J gene TRBJ2-2; 14 bases match TRBD2. V shed 3 bases and J 6 bases; nucleotides not matched to a gene: 3. Germline CDR1 SEHNR, CDR2 FQNEAQ (reference sequence). The CDR3 is 16 residues long. The CDR3 DNA is TGTGCCAGCAGCTTGGGACTAGCGGGAGTCGCCGGGGAGCTGTTTTTT. Its protein product is CASSLGLAGVAGELFF.

By proportion, this clonotype is medium-sized. An end of the junction differs from the germline gene, which may be a read error. The V and J genes are TRBV7-7 and TRBJ2-1; perhaps TRBD2 as D (5 bases). In germline, CDR1 is SSHAT, CDR2 FNYEAQ (reference sequence). This CDR3 comprises 15 residues. CDR3 in amino acids: CASSELETFYNEQFF. Written as DNA, the CDR3 is TGTGCTAGCAGCGAACTAGAAACCTTCTACAATGAGCAGTTCTTC. Variable domain in full (rest from reference TRBV7-7 and TRBJ2-1): GAGVSQSPRYKVTKRGQDVTLRCDPISSHATLYWYQQALGQGPEFLTYFNYEAQPDKSGLPSDRFSAERPEGSISTLTIQRTEQRDSAMYRCASSELETFYNEQFFGPGTRLTVL.

This clonotype showed up just a few times. The rearrangement uses TRBV5-8 and TRBJ1-1, with D unclear. The CDR3 has 15 residues. V dropped 0 bases and J dropped 2 bases, with 11 bases sitting between them. Germline-derived CDR1 and CDR2 are SGHTS and YDEGEE. The CDR3 nucleotides are TGTGCCAGCAGCTTGGCCTTACACACCAACACTGAAGCTTTCTTT. Encoded protein: CASSLALHTNTEAFF.

The table lists this clonotype with many counts. The chain uses TRBV9 and TRBJ2-1; D ambiguous. V was cut by 0 bases and J by 0 bases, with 10 bases left in between. Per germline, CDR1 SGDLS and CDR2 YYNGEE. There are 16 residues in the CDR3. CDR3 DNA: TGTGCCAGCAGCGTAGGACAAACAACCTCCTACAATGAGCAGTTCTTC. It translates to CASSVGQTTSYNEQFF.

This clonotype was recorded a few times. The chain employs TRBV29-1 and TRBJ1-2, with D tentatively TRBD1 (5 bases). CDR1 and CDR2 (germline): SQVTM, ANQGSEA. The CDR3 totals 13 residues. Trimming shortened V by 6 bases and J by 1 base, and 12 bases separated the two germline ends. The CDR3 is CSVSFRDNYGYTF. CDR3 in DNA: TGCAGCGTCTCCTTCAGGGATAACTATGGCTACACCTTC.

CDR3 nucleotides: TGTGCCAGCAGCTCAAGCGGGACCCCGGGAAATGAGCAGTTCTTC. Its translation: CASSSSGTPGNEQFF. The chain uses TRBV7-8 and TRBJ2-5; 7 bases are shared with TRBD2. The J call is in doubt because the DNA end fits TRBJ2-1 better. The CDR3 runs to 15 residues. Germline lookup yields CDR1 SGHVS and CDR2 FQNEAQ.

At least ten counts were recorded for this clonotype. The rearrangement links TRBV7-8 to TRBJ2-7, with 7 nucleotides matching TRBD2. Looked up from germline, CDR1 is SGHVS and CDR2 is FQNEAQ. This CDR3 has 18 residues. Losses at the gene ends were 3 bases for V and 2 bases for J; bases not matched to a gene: 16. The chain's CDR3 is CASSFPGREEETTYEQYF. The DNA of the CDR3 is TGTGCCAGCAGCTTCCCGGGTCGGGAGGAGGAAACGACCTACGAGCAGTACTTC.

This clonotype was picked up many times. The chain combines TRBV4-2 with TRBJ2-7, with TRBD2 matching 7 bases. The CDR3 extends over 16 amino acids. Trimming took 3 bases from V and 2 from J; bases not matched to a gene: 10. Germline loops: CDR1 LGHNA, CDR2 YNFKEQ. The CDR3 sequence: CASSQVTGEGPYEQYF. CDR3 nucleotide sequence: TGTGCCAGCAGCCAGGTCACGGGGGAGGGGCCCTACGAGCAGTACTTC.

The CDR3 coding sequence is TGTGCCACCAGTGATCGGGGAGGCGGACCGAACACCGGGGAGCTGTTTTTT. It codes for CATSDRGGGPNTGELFF. V gene TRBV24-1 combines with J gene TRBJ2-2; the D gene is possibly TRBD2 (6 bases). V lost 3 bases and J lost 0, with 13 bases in between. The germline gives CDR1 KGHDR, CDR2 SFDVKD. The CDR3 has 17 amino acids.

This clonotype was seen a single time. The rearrangement uses TRBV29-1 and TRBJ1-2; TRBD1 aligns across 10 bases. CDR1 is SQVTM, CDR2 ANQGSEA, per germline. V shed 7 bases and J 3 bases; nucleotides not matched to a gene: 11. The CDR3 runs to 15 residues. The DNA for the CDR3 is TGCAGCGCCATCCCCCGGGACAGGGGTGACTATGGCTACACCTTC. This sequence encodes CSAIPRDRGDYGYTF. Full variable domain (rest looked up from reference TRBV29-1 and TRBJ1-2): SAVISQKPSRDICQRGTSLTIQCQVDSQVTMMFWYRQQPGQSLTLIATANQGSEATYESGFVIDKFPISRPNLTFSTLTVSNMSPEDSSIYLCSAIPRDRGDYGYTFGSGTRLTVV.

This chain connects TRBV15 to TRBJ2-7, with TRBD1 matching 11 bases. CDR1 is LNHNV and CDR2 is YYDKDF in the germline V gene (reference sequence). This CDR3 spans 15 amino acids. J gave up 4 bases and V 4 bases, and 6 bases lay outside the gene matches. CDR3 sequence: CATSNRTGGIYEQYF. The CDR3 bases are TGTGCCACCAGCAATAGGACAGGGGGCATTTACGAGCAGTACTTC.